The TCR beta chain under discussion was sequenced for a study of T cell repertoires in cytomegalovirus infection. About this clonotype itself: Its cognate antigen is unknown.

Each CDR3 protein gets one entry after TCRdb re-called the reads with MiXCR. The repertoire holds about 250,000 distinct CDR3 sequences, with roughly an eighth as singletons. Study-wide results and limits: Within the response measured ex vivo, HLA-C-restricted CMV-specific TCR beta clonotypes were dominant. Cumulative frequency (of public TCR beta family members) identified carriers of CMV plus the relevant HLA.

The CDR3 has 16 amino acids. CDR1 MDHEN and CDR2 SYDVKM come from the germline V gene. V was clipped by 7 bases and J by 5 bases; unmatched bases: 9. This sequence originates from a human donor in good health (CMV status not recorded). Some clones in this sample may be carry-over from other donors' samples. The sample was PBMCs. The chain carries TRBV28 and TRBJ1-6, with 9 bases lining up with TRBD1. The CDR3 nucleotides read TGTGCCAGCACCGTCTCCGGGACAGGGCATAATTCACCCCTCCACTTT. Protein: CASTVSGTGHNSPLHF. Using reference TRBV28 and TRBJ1-6 for the parts outside the CDR3, the full variable domain is DVKVTQSSRYLVKRTGEKVFLECVQDMDHENMFWYRQDPGLGLRLIYFSYDVKMKEKGDIPEGYSVSREKKERFSLILESASTNQTSMYLCASTVSGTGHNSPLHFGNGTRLTVT.